The 10 T cell receptor beta chains listed next were all sequenced from one sample in a study of T cell responses to AZD1222 COVID-19 vaccine. Sequencing used immunoSEQ multiplex PCR; TCRdb keeps in-frame clones, though not all of them. The sample holds 210,000 or so clones, roughly 91% seen once. This material consisted of peripheral blood, taken on day 0 of MenACWY control vaccination. These TCRs come from an adult in good health.

This clone appeared a few times. The rearrangement uses TRBV30 and TRBJ1-6; no definite D call. The CDR3 is 12 residues long. The germline CDR1 and CDR2 sequences are GTSNPN and SVGIG (reference sequence). V was clipped by 4 bases and J by 14 bases, with 15 bases between them. In nucleotides, the CDR3 is TGTGCCTGGAAGAGGGTTTCTTCGACCCTCCACTTT. It encodes CAWKRVSSTLHF.

This chain uses TRBV6-1 with TRBJ2-1, with D unresolved. Trimming cost V 1 base and J 4 bases, with 8 bases left between them. CDR3 length: 14 amino acids. Germline lookup yields CDR1 MNHNS and CDR2 SASEGT. DNA for the CDR3: TGTGCCAGCAGTGAAGGACAAGAATACAATGAGCAGTTCTTC. Amino acids: CASSEGQEYNEQFF.

The rearrangement uses TRBV27 and TRBJ2-5, with 8 bases aligning to TRBD2. J lost 0 bases, V lost 5 bases, and 11 bases had no gene match. This CDR3 spans 17 amino acids. The V gene's germline CDR1 is MNHEY and CDR2 SMNVEV (reference sequence). DNA for the CDR3: TGTGCCAGCAGTCCCCGCTCACTAGCGGCGTACCAAGAGACCCAGTACTTC. Its translation is CASSPRSLAAYQETQYF.

The chain joins TRBV4-1 to TRBJ2-7, with 7 bases aligning to TRBD1. Germline CDR1 is MGHRA and CDR2 is YSYEKL. The CDR3 loop spans 14 amino acids. V dropped 5 bases and J dropped 2; count of bases not matched to a gene: 6. The CDR3, as DNA: TGCGCCAGCAGCAACCGGGACAGCCCCTACGAGCAGTACTTC. The encoded protein is CASSNRDSPYEQYF.

The chain couples TRBV18 to TRBJ1-2; possibly TRBD1 for D (5 bases). The CDR3 runs 13 residues. Germline values: CDR1 KGHSH, CDR2 LQKENI. V lost 3 bases, J lost 2 bases, and 7 bases lay in between. CDR3 in DNA: TGTGCCAGCTCACCGACAGTGAACTATGGCTACACCTTC. Its protein product is CASSPTVNYGYTF.

The rearrangement uses TRBV21-1 and TRBJ1-5; the listed D gene, TRBD1, was not tested against the DNA. TRBV21-1 is given as a pseudogene. This CDR3 is 17 amino acids long. The CDR3 DNA follows: TGTGCCAGCAGCAATGAAAAAGACAGGGACGCTAATCAGCCCCAGCATTTT. It encodes CASSNEKDRDANQPQHF.

The chain uses TRBV6-6 and TRBJ2-3; D remains unclear. Trimming took 0 bases from V and 5 from J, leaving 3 bases between them. Germline assignment: CDR1 MNHNY and CDR2 SVGAGI (reference sequence). CDR3 length: 12 residues. In nucleotides, the CDR3 is TGTGCCAGCAGTTACTCGATAGATACGCAGTATTTT. It codes for CASSYSIDTQYF.

This clone was picked up one time. The chain carries TRBV11-2 and TRBJ2-1, with D unresolved. V was shortened by 0 bases and J by 5 bases, with 8 bases between the two germline ends. The V gene's germline CDR1 is SGHAT and CDR2 FQNNGV. The CDR3 runs 14 residues. This CDR3 reads CASSLDRRNNEQFF. CDR3 coding DNA: TGTGCCAGCAGCTTAGATCGACGGAACAATGAGCAGTTCTTC.

The gene calls are TRBV11-3 and TRBJ1-1; D perhaps matches TRBD1 (5 bases). V was pared by 5 bases and J by 5 bases, with 15 bases between. Germline assignment: CDR1 SGHNT and CDR2 YENEEA. CDR3 length equals 14 residues. The DNA of the CDR3 is TGTGCCAGCAGCCGAACCGGCGGGGGTACTGAAGCTTTCTTT. Its translation: CASSRTGGGTEAFF.

This clone has only one observation. The chain recombines TRBV5-1 with TRBJ2-7, with 11 bases identical to TRBD1. V dropped 2 bases and J dropped 2; count of bases not matched to a gene: 3. Germline lookup yields CDR1 SGHRS and CDR2 YFSETQ. The CDR3 runs 15 residues. The CDR3 protein is CASSFQGQGAYEQYF. The CDR3 DNA is TGCGCCAGCAGCTTTCAGGGACAGGGGGCCTACGAGCAGTACTTC.